This T cell receptor beta chain was documented in a study of T cells after yellow fever vaccination. Study at large: Each low-cell-number fraction was prepared by means of SMART-Seq v4 Ultra Low Input. Notes on the study in general: Abundant clonotypes (contaminants from the bulk population) could be present in FACS-sorted repertoires. Secondary responses were weaker yet peaked faster, day 5 versus 15.

On this clonotype: Its antigen is undetermined.

A universal primer site and UMIs were added as TCR cDNA was made by 5'RACE template switching. One entry per CDR3 protein, called by TCRdb with MiXCR from the 5' RACE reads. The sample includes about 230,000 distinct CDR3 sequences, about 7% of them seen just once. Trimming pared 0 bases from V and 0 bases from J, leaving 11 bases between. CDR3 length equals 16 residues. Germline CDR1 reads LGHNA; CDR2 reads YSLEER. The sample consisted of CD4+ T cells sorted from PBMCs, taken on the day of the yellow fever booster vaccination. This chain connects TRBV4-3 to TRBJ1-2, with D unresolved. The receptor was derived from a man aged 25-45 years who received the YFV17D yellow fever vaccine. The CDR3 reads CASSQEYPPANYGYTF. In nucleotides, the CDR3 is TGCGCCAGCAGCCAAGAGTACCCACCAGCTAACTATGGCTACACCTTC.